Listed here is a single TCR beta chain. The antigen it binds to is not known. No base qualities exist here, and no much larger clone lies one base off it. This entry comes from a study of blood T cells in healthy people across ages (dated by TCRdb to the mid-2010s). In terms of the full investigation: Template switching captured roughly one uniquely barcoded TCR beta cDNA molecule per two T cells in model experiments. Four age groups were formed from the donors: young (average approximately 16 years), middle-aged (approximately 40), aged (around 68) and long-lived (around 80). The study measured age-related changes in TCR beta repertoire diversity using deep sequencing normalized with unique cDNA molecular identifiers. Using the same blood draw, the study looked at two additional independent replicas of 1 million unique cDNA reads for two donors, one aged 18 to 29 and the other aged 80 or older. Donors of different ages were randomly distributed across sequencing lanes to avoid experimental bias. General conclusions and limits of the study: Observed TCR beta diversity correlated strongly with the percentage of naive T cells measured by flow cytometry. Estimates of total diversity based on one million sequenced T cells were considered lower bounds and underestimates. Because profiling used bulk unsorted PBMCs, naive and antigen-experienced compartments could not be compared conclusively. As age increased, observed TCR beta diversity per million T cells dropped in a roughly linear way, and a significant reduction was already evident by age approximately 40. Compared with the aged group, the long-lived group had more naive CD4+ T cells, fewer expanded clones and increased TCR diversity, a pattern suggesting age selection. Donor CMV infection status was unknown, potentially confounding age-related changes in expanded clonotypes.

Donors were 39 systemically healthy Caucasian individuals from Russia aged roughly 6 to 100 years. Each donor gave roughly 9 milliliters of peripheral blood, drawn into EDTA-treated Vacutainer tubes. Ficoll-Paque density-gradient centrifugation was used to isolate PBMCs, with at least 7 million per sample. Trizol reagent was used to extract total RNA from the PBMCs, yielding at least 5.5 micrograms per sample. The percentages of naive CD45RAhigh/CD27high T cells were determined by flow cytometry on a PBMC aliquot from every donor. V is trimmed back by 5 bases and J by 2 bases, and the junction contains 7 bases that no gene match accounts for. The CDR3 has 15 amino acids, counting the end cysteine and phenylalanine. Only the CDR3 part of the read is kept: 45 bases, read in frame from the first base. Reading the germline V gene gives CDR1 MNHEY and CDR2 SVGAGI. Library preparation employed 5' RACE. Instrument used: Illumina HiSeq 2500. The second PCR ran for about 6 to 12 cycles and used a J-beta primer mix along with a sample-barcoded 5' primer. A unique molecular identifier was introduced onto each TCR beta cDNA molecule by a template-switch 5' adaptor carrying 12 random nucleotides. Each sample yielded at least 3 million CDR3-containing paired-end reads. First-strand cDNA synthesis was performed from all RNA using the Mint cDNA synthesis kit, with priming by a TRBC-specific oligonucleotide. Following uracil-DNA glycosylase treatment, all cDNA underwent a first 18-cycle PCR with the universal primers M1SS and BC2_uni_R. The paper's processing steps were these. Normalization of each sample was performed by random selection of 1 million high-quality reads, each carrying a distinct molecular identifier. Reads sharing molecular identifiers were discarded rather than binned into consensus sequences. CDR3 identification, clonotype clustering and error correction used MiTCR with a Q25 quality threshold and the strictest error-elimination algorithm. Lower-bound total TCR beta diversity was estimated with a nonparametric unseen species model using Euler transformation. Using fastp at Q25 and MiXCR, TCRdb reprocessed the public reads and kept productive beta chains. One record per CDR3 amino acid sequence lists the most common genes and DNA. The V and J calls follow TCRdb's processing rather than the paper's. The table for this sample lists hundreds of thousands of distinct CDR3 sequences; roughly 50% of them were counted only once. The ten largest clones add up to 20% to 30% of the sample.

The TCR was taken from a man between 35 and 55 years old in good health. The sequenced sample consisted of blood. The chain was built from TRBV6-5 and TRBJ1-1; 8 bases in the middle match TRBD1. The nucleotides are TGTGCCAGCAGTCCTGACAGGGGCTCTAACACTGAAGCTTTCTTT. It codes for CASSPDRGSNTEAFF.